The clone carrying this TCR beta chain has ten or more counts. Its target is not known. The junction departs from the called germline gene at one end, perhaps through a read error. This entry is derived from a study of T-cell reconstitution after alpha-beta-depleted transplantation in children. Study results and caveats: Several hundred expanded graft clones reportedly gave rise to the alpha-beta T cells present about two months after transplant. T-cell numbers and diversity, one year after transplant, stemmed largely from T cells that were newly produced.

Preparation of the TCRbeta library used unique molecular identifiers. Via MiXCR, TCRdb re-called the PCR reads, giving one row per CDR3 protein. Of around 450,000 distinct CDR3 sequences listed, more than 9% are singletons. The CDR3 length is 14 residues. CDR1 is SQVTM and CDR2 is ANQGSEA in the germline V gene. The sequenced sample was PBMCs, obtained before TCRalphabeta/CD19-depleted stem cell transplant. The V and J genes are TRBV29-1 and TRBJ2-7, with D perhaps TRBD2 (7 bases). The receptor was derived from a child younger than 10 with inherited bone marrow failure, due to receive a stem cell transplant. This chain's CDR3 is CSVERGEGSYAQYF. CDR3 bases: TGCAGCGTTGAGAGGGGGGAGGGGTCCTACGCGCAGTACTTC.